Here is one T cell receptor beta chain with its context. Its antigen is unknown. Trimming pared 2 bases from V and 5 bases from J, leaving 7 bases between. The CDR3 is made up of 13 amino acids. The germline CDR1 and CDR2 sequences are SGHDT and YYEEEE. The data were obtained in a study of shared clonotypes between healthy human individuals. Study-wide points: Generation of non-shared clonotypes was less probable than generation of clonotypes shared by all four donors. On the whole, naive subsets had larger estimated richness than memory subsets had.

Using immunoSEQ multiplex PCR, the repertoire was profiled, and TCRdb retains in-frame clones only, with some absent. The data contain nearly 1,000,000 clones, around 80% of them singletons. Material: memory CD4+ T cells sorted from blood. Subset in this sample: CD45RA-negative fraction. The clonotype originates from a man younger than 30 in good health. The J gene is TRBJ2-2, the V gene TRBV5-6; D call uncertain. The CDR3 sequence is CASSFLGTGELFF. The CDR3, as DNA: TGTGCCAGCAGCTTCCTTGGGACCGGGGAGCTGTTTTTT.